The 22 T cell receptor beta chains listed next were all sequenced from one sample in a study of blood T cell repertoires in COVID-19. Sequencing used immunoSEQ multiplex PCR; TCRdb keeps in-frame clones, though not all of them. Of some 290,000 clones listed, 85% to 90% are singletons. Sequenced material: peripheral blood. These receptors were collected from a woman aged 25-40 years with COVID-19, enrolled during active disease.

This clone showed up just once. CDR3 loop: CASNIRGSGANVLTF. In nucleotides, the CDR3 is TGTGCCAGCAATATAAGAGGATCTGGGGCCAACGTCCTGACTTTC. V and J are TRBV6-6 and TRBJ2-6, with D uncertain. CDR1 and CDR2 from the germline V gene are MNHNY and SVGAGI (reference sequence). V lost 7 bases, J lost 1 base, and 11 bases lay in between. The CDR3 runs 15 residues.

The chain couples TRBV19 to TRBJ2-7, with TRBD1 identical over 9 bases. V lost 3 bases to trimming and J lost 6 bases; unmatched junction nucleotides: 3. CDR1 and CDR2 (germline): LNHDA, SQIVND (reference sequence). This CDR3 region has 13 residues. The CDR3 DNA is TGTGCCAGTAGTATTGCGGGACAGGGCGAGCAGTACTTC. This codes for CASSIAGQGEQYF.

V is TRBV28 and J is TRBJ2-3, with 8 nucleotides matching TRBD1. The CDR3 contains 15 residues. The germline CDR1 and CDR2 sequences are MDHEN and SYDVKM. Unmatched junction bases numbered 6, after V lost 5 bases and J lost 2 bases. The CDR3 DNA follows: TGTGCCAGCAGTCCAGGGACAGGTCACACAGATACGCAGTATTTT. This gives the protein CASSPGTGHTDTQYF.

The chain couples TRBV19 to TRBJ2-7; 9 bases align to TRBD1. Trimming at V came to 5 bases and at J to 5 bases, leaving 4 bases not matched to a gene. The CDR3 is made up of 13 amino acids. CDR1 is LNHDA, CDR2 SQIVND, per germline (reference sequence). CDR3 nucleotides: TGTGCCAGTAGTTTACAGGGGGCCAACGAGCAGTACTTC. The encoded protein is CASSLQGANEQYF.

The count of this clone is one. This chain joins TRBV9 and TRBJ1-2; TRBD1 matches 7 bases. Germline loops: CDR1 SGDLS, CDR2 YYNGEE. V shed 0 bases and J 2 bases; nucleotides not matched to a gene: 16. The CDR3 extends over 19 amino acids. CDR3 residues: CASSVDPTHTGVTNYGYTF. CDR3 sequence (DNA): TGTGCCAGCAGCGTAGACCCCACCCATACAGGGGTGACCAACTATGGCTACACCTTC. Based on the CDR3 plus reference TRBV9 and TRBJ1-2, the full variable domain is DSGVTQTPKHLITATGQRVTLRCSPRSGDLSVYWYQQSLDQGLQFLIQYYNGEERAKGNILERFSAQQFPDLHSELNLSSLELGDSALYFCASSVDPTHTGVTNYGYTFGSGTRLTVV.

The CDR3 reads CASSFWGGNYGYTF. The CDR3 region has the DNA TGTGCCAGCAGTTTTTGGGGAGGTAACTATGGCTACACCTTC. The chain couples TRBV28 to TRBJ1-2, with D hard to call. The germline V gene has CDR1 MDHEN and CDR2 SYDVKM. This CDR3 has 14 amino acids. V was pared by 3 bases and J by 1 base, with 9 bases between.

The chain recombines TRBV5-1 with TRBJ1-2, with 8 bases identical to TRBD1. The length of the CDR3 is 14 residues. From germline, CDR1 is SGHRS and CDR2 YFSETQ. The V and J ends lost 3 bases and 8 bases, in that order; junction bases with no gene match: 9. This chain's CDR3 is CASSSGQGLDGYTF. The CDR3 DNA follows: TGCGCCAGCAGCTCCGGACAGGGCCTCGACGGCTACACCTTC.

The CDR3 reads CASSPLVRGTEAFF. CDR3 nucleotide sequence: TGTGCCAGCAGCCCGCTCGTCAGGGGTACTGAAGCTTTCTTT. The V call is TRBV11-2, the J call TRBJ1-1, with a possible D match to TRBD1 (6 bases). V was cut by 5 bases and J by 5 bases, with 15 bases left in between. There are 14 residues in the CDR3. CDR1 and CDR2 from the germline V gene are SGHAT and FQNNGV.

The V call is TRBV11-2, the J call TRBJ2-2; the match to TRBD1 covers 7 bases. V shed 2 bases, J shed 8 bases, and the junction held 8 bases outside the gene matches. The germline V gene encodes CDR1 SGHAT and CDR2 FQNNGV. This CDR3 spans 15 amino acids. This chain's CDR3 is CASSLRSGTAGELFF. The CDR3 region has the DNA TGTGCCAGCAGCTTAAGGTCCGGGACAGCGGGGGAGCTGTTTTTT.

CDR3 protein: CASSDGQFSLFEQYF. In DNA form, the CDR3 reads TGTGCCAGCAGTGACGGACAGTTCAGCCTTTTCGAGCAGTACTTC. The chain couples TRBV2 to TRBJ2-7; maybe TRBD1 (6 bases). Trimming left V 3 bases short and J 6 bases short, with 18 bases between. CDR1 and CDR2 (germline): SNHLY, FYNNEI. CDR3 size: 15 residues. The full variable domain, its missing parts supplied by reference TRBV2 and TRBJ2-7, is EPEVTQTPSHQVTQMGQEVILRCVPISNHLYFYWYRQILGQKVEFLVSFYNNEISEKSEIFDDQFSVERPDGSNFTLKIRSTKLEDSAMYFCASSDGQFSLFEQYFGPGTRLTVT.

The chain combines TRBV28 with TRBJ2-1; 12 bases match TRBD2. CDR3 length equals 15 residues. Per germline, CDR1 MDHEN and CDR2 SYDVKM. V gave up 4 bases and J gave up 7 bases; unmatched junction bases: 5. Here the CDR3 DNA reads TGTGCCAGCAGTTCGAGGACTAGCGGGATGAATGAGCAGTTCTTC. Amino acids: CASSSRTSGMNEQFF.

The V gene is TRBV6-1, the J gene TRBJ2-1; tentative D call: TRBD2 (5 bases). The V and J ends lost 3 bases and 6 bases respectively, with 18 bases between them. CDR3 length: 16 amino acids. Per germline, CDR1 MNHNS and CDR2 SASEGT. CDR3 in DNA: TGTGCCAGCAGTGAGATTGCGGTAGGCGGAGGCAATGAGCAGTTCTTC. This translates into CASSEIAVGGGNEQFF.

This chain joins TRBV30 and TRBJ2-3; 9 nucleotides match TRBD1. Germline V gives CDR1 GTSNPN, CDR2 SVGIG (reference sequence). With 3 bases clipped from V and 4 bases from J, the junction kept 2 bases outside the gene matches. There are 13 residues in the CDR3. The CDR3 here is CAWSGTGPDTQYF. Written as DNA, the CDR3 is TGTGCCTGGAGCGGGACAGGGCCAGATACGCAGTATTTT.

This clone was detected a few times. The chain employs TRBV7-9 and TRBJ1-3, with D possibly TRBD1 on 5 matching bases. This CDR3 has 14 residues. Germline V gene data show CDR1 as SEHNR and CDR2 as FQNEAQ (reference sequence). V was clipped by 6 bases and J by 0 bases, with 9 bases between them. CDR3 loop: CASSTGFSGNTIYF. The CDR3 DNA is TGTGCCAGCAGTACAGGCTTCTCTGGAAACACCATATATTTT.

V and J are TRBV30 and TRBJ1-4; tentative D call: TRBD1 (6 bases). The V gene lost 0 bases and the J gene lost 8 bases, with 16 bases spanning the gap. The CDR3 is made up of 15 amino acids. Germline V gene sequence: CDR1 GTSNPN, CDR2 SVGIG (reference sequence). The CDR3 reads CAWSVSGRGFEKLFF. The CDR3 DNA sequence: TGTGCCTGGAGTGTATCGGGCAGGGGATTCGAAAAACTGTTTTTT.

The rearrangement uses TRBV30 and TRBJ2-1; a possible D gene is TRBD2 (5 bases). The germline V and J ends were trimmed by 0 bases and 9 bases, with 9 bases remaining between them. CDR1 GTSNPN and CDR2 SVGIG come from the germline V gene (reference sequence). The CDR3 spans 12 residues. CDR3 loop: CAWSVTGFEQFF. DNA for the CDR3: TGTGCCTGGAGTGTAACGGGATTTGAGCAGTTCTTC.

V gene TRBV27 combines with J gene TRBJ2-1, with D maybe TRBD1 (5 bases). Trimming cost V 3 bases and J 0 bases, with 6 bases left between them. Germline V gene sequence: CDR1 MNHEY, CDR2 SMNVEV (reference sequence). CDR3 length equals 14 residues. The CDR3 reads CASSFTGSYNEQFF. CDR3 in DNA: TGTGCCAGCAGTTTCACAGGCTCCTACAATGAGCAGTTCTTC.

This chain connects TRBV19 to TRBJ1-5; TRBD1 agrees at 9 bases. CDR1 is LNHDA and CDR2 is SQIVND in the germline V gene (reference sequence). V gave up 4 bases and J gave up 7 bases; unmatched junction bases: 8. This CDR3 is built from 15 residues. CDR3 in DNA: TGTGCCAGTAGTACCAGGACAGGGGATAAACAGCCCCAGCATTTT. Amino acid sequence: CASSTRTGDKQPQHF.

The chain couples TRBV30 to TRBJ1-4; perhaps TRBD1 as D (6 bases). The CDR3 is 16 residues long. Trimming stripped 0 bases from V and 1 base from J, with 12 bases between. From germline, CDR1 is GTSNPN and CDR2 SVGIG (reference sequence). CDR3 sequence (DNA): TGTGCCTGGAGTGTACTCGGGGGGCGAACTAATGAAAAACTGTTTTTT. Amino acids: CAWSVLGGRTNEKLFF.

The CDR3 region has the DNA TGTGCCATCAGTGCCAGGGTGGGCGAAGAGACCCAGTACTTC. It is translated as CAISARVGEETQYF. V and J are TRBV10-3 and TRBJ2-5; a weak D match, TRBD1 (5 bases). The V end was cut by 4 bases, the J end by 3 bases, with 12 bases between. This CDR3 is 14 amino acids long. Looked up from germline, CDR1 is ENHRY and CDR2 is SYGVKD.

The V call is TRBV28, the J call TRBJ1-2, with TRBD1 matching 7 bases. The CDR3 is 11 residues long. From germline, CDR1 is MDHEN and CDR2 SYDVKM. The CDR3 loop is CATSGGYGYTF. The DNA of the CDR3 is TGTGCGACTTCAGGGGGATATGGCTACACCTTC.

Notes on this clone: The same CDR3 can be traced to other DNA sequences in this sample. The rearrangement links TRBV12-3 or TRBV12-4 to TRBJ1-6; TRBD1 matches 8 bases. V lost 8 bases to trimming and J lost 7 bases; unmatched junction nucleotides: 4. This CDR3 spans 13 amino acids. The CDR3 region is CASSGQGNSPLHF. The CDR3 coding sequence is TGTGCCAGCTCCGGACAGGGAAATTCACCCCTCCACTTT.